The rows below give T cell receptor beta chains drawn from one sample of a study of PD-1 blockade in classical Hodgkin lymphoma. This table comes from immunoSEQ multiplex PCR, and its TCRdb copy is limited to in-frame clones, with some not included. The sample holds around 27,000 clones; approximately 93% are singletons and the top ten take under 4%. Input material: peripheral blood mononuclear cells (PBMCs). Every receptor here comes from a human donor with classical Hodgkin lymphoma. Each CDR3 is given with its conserved first and last residue. A D gene is named only where the DNA matches it firmly. Clone sizes are given selectively: once, few, many, or a class where the clone is expanded.

D: -; V: TRBV5-1; size: -; J: TRBJ2-6; DNA: TGCGCCAGCAGCTTGGCGGCCTCTGGGGCCAGCGTCCTGACTTTC; CDR3: CASSLAASGASVLTF
D: -; V: TRBV6-1; size: -; J: TRBJ2-3; DNA: TGTGCCAGCAGTGAGCAGCGTAGCATAGATACGCAGTATTTT; CDR3: CASSEQRSIDTQYF
D: TRBD1; V: TRBV5-4; size: -; J: TRBJ2-3; DNA: TGTGCCAGCAGCCTACGGACAGGGGGCCTATTTTTAGATACGCAGTATTTT; CDR3: CASSLRTGGLFLDTQYF
D: TRBD2; V: TRBV5-1; size: -; J: TRBJ2-5; DNA: TGCGCCAGCAGCCCGACTAGCGGGAGACAAGAGACCCAGTACTTC; CDR3: CASSPTSGRQETQYF
D: TRBD1; V: TRBV28; size: -; J: TRBJ2-7; DNA: TGTGCCAGCAGACGTCCGGGACAGGGGTCTACCTACGAGCAGTACTTC; CDR3: CASRRPGQGSTYEQYF
D: -; V: TRBV6-4; size: -; J: TRBJ1-2; DNA: TGTGCCAGCAGTGACTCGGGAGGGGGCTACACCTTC; CDR3: CASSDSGGGYTF
D: -; V: TRBV19; size: -; J: TRBJ2-1; DNA: TGTGCCAGTAGTGGGGGAGTCCTTCTCTACAATGAGCAGTTCTTC; CDR3: CASSGGVLLYNEQFF
D: -; V: TRBV7-2; size: -; J: TRBJ2-1; DNA: TGTGCCAGCAGCTTGGGGGCGTGGTCCTACAATGAGCAGTTCTTC; CDR3: CASSLGAWSYNEQFF
D: TRBD1; V: TRBV6-6; size: -; J: TRBJ1-2; DNA: TGTGCCAGCAGTGGACAGGGGGCGGCTAACTATGGCTACACCTTC; CDR3: CASSGQGAANYGYTF
D: -; V: TRBV11-2; size: -; J: TRBJ2-3; DNA: TGTGCCAGCGGGGGCAGCAGGGATACGCAGTATTTT; CDR3: CASGGSRDTQYF
D: TRBD1; V: TRBV6-5; size: -; J: TRBJ2-2; DNA: TGTGCCAGCAGTTCTGCGGACAGGGCAAACACCGGGGAGCTGTTTTTT; CDR3: CASSSADRANTGELFF
D: TRBD2; V: TRBV19; size: once; J: TRBJ2-7; DNA: TGTGCCAGTAGTGGAACTAGCGTTTCTTCCGAGCAGTACTTC; CDR3: CASSGTSVSSEQYF
D: TRBD1; V: TRBV7-9; size: -; J: TRBJ2-3; DNA: TGTGCCAGCAGCCGCGGGACAGGGAGTACAGATACGCAGTATTTT; CDR3: CASSRGTGSTDTQYF
D: -; V: TRBV5-3; size: once; J: TRBJ1-1; DNA: TGTGCCAGAAGCTTGGGTCAGGGGCAGAACACTGAAGCTTTCTTT; CDR3: CARSLGQGQNTEAFF
D: TRBD2; V: TRBV4-1; size: -; J: TRBJ2-7; DNA: TGCGCCAGCAGCCAAGCCGCTAGCGGGAGGGCCTACGAGCAGTACTTC; CDR3: CASSQAASGRAYEQYF
D: TRBD2; V: TRBV4-1; size: once; J: TRBJ2-7; DNA: TGCGCCAGCAGCCAAGGGACTAGCGGGCACTCCTACGAGCAGTACTTC; CDR3: CASSQGTSGHSYEQYF
D: -; V: TRBV7-2; size: -; J: TRBJ2-7; DNA: TGTGCCAGCAGCTTAAGTAGGACTACCTACGAGCAGTACTTC; CDR3: CASSLSRTTYEQYF
D: -; V: TRBV5-1; size: -; J: TRBJ2-3; DNA: TGCGCCAGCAGCTTCACCCCGGGAGTCGGCACAGATACGCAGTATTTT; CDR3: CASSFTPGVGTDTQYF
D: TRBD1; V: TRBV19; size: -; J: TRBJ1-4; DNA: TGTGCCAGTAGTATCGTCAGGGGGCGAGAAGATGAAAAACTGTTTTTT; CDR3: CASSIVRGREDEKLFF
D: TRBD1; V: TRBV18; size: -; J: TRBJ1-1; DNA: TGTGCCAGCTCACCAACGGGACAGCGCCTGAACACTGAAGCTTTCTTT; CDR3: CASSPTGQRLNTEAFF
D: TRBD1; V: TRBV18; size: -; J: TRBJ1-2; DNA: TGTGCCAGCTCACCATCGGGGACAGTTGAAAACTATGGCTACACCTTC; CDR3: CASSPSGTVENYGYTF